One and the same sample provided the 32 T cell receptor beta chains below, sequenced in a study of T-cell memory formation after mild COVID-19. TCRdb called the 5' RACE reads again in MiXCR, with one record for every CDR3 protein. The sample includes a few hundred thousand distinct CDR3 sequences, approximately 15% of them seen just once. The sample consisted of PBMCs or a T cell subset sorted from them (not recorded which). The receptors were gathered from a man aged 18 to 30 who had mild COVID-19 (a few samples of this study predate the infection). Cell type and time point are not known.

The gene calls are TRBV10-2 and TRBJ2-4, with TRBD1 matching 8 bases. CDR3 size: 13 residues. With 10 bases clipped from V and 1 base from J, the junction kept 3 bases outside the gene matches. CDR1 is WSHSY, CDR2 SAAADI, per germline. This CDR3 reads CATGGLAKNIQYF. The CDR3 DNA reads as TGCGCCACAGGGGGCTTGGCCAAAAACATTCAGTACTTC.

In this sample, this clonotype turned up a few times. This chain connects TRBV20-1 to TRBJ2-7; D is uncertain. Germline values: CDR1 DFQATT, CDR2 SNEGSKA (reference sequence). The CDR3 extends over 12 amino acids. The V gene lost 3 bases and the J gene lost 0 bases, with 6 bases spanning the gap. CDR3 amino acids: CSARFFSYEQYF. CDR3 bases: TGCAGTGCTAGGTTCTTCTCCTACGAGCAGTACTTC.

This chain connects TRBV5-4 to TRBJ2-6, with D unclear. CDR3 length: 14 residues. The germline V gene has CDR1 SGHNT and CDR2 YYREEE (reference sequence). V shed 7 bases and J shed 4 bases, with 12 bases lying between them. The CDR3 sequence: CASLFGPGANVLTF. The DNA for the CDR3 is TGTGCCAGCCTATTTGGGCCAGGGGCCAACGTCCTGACTTTC.

The chain employs TRBV6-2 or TRBV6-3 and TRBJ2-1, with 9 bases aligning to TRBD2. The CDR3 consists of 13 residues. The junction had 2 bases not matched to a gene; V was cut back by 5 bases and J by 6 bases. Germline V gene sequence: CDR1 MNHEY, CDR2 SVGEGT. In nucleotides, the CDR3 is TGTGCCAGCAGTACGACTAGCGGCAATGAGCAGTTCTTC. Protein product: CASSTTSGNEQFF.

This clonotype was found many times. This chain links TRBV5-5 with TRBJ2-7; no clear D gene. The CDR3 extends over 13 amino acids. CDR1 SGHKS and CDR2 YYEKEE come from the germline V gene (reference sequence). The ends were cut back, 5 bases at V and 7 bases at J, with 16 bases in the middle. CDR3 sequence (DNA): TGTGCCAGCAGTGCGTCATTCTCTAAAGAGCAGTACGTC. Residues: CASSASFSKEQYV.

This clonotype was seen only a few times. V is TRBV11-1 and J is TRBJ2-5; D uncertain. Germline loops: CDR1 SGHAT, CDR2 FQDESV (reference sequence). Trimming shortened V by 2 bases and J by 4 bases, and 11 bases separated the two germline ends. This CDR3 region has 14 residues. CDR3 region: CASSLWTSGETQYF. In DNA form, the CDR3 reads TGTGCCAGCAGCTTATGGACCTCTGGAGAGACCCAGTACTTC.

The chain couples TRBV10-3 to TRBJ2-7; D call uncertain. The germline V gene has CDR1 ENHRY and CDR2 SYGVKD. This CDR3 is built from 12 residues. V was pared by 2 bases and J by 2 bases, with 4 bases between. The CDR3 DNA reads TGTGCCATCAGTGAGACAGCCTACGAGCAGTACGTC. Protein: CAISETAYEQYV.

The chain joins TRBV4-1 to TRBJ2-5, with D tentatively TRBD1 or TRBD2 (6 bases each). The CDR3 contains 16 residues. Trimming took 0 bases from V and 4 from J, leaving 15 bases between them. Germline V gene lookup returns CDR1 MGHRA and CDR2 YSYEKL. CDR3 region: CASSQDGLGGRETQYF. CDR3 nucleotide sequence: TGCGCCAGCAGCCAAGACGGGCTAGGGGGGCGAGAGACCCAGTACTTC.

This clonotype was recorded many times. The chain combines TRBV3-1 with TRBJ2-2; D gene uncertain. V was cut by 2 bases and J by 6 bases, with 1 base left in between. This CDR3 has 11 amino acids. Germline-derived CDR1 and CDR2 are LGHDT and YNNKEL (reference sequence). CDR3 nucleotides: TGTGCCAGCAGCCAACCCGGGGAGCTGTTTTTT. This encodes CASSQPGELFF.

This clonotype was counted only a few times. The chain recombines TRBV5-1 with TRBJ2-2; D is unclear. The V gene's germline CDR1 is SGHRS and CDR2 YFSETQ. The CDR3 is made up of 15 amino acids. Trimming cost V 7 bases and J 5 bases, with 18 bases left between them. CDR3 sequence (DNA): TGCGCCAGCGGGCCGAGGAACAGCCCAACCGGGGAGCTGTTTTTT. Translated: CASGPRNSPTGELFF.

The genes are TRBV5-4 and TRBJ2-7; D tentatively reads TRBD1 or TRBD2 (5 bases each). The CDR3 is 14 amino acids. In germline, CDR1 is SGHNT, CDR2 YYREEE (reference sequence). Trimming shortened V by 2 bases and J by 2 bases, and 11 bases separated the two germline ends. In DNA, the CDR3 is TGTGCCAGCAGCTTACGGGACGGAACCTACGAGCAGTACTTC. This sequence encodes CASSLRDGTYEQYF.

This chain links TRBV7-9 with TRBJ1-2, with 9 positions matching TRBD1. Per the germline V gene, CDR1 is SEHNR and CDR2 is FQNEAQ (reference sequence). The CDR3 has 16 residues. Losses at the gene ends were 3 bases for V and 0 bases for J; bases not matched to a gene: 5. Written as DNA, the CDR3 is TGTGCCAGCAGCTTTACCGGGACAGGGTCTAACTATGGCTACACCTTC. Amino acids: CASSFTGTGSNYGYTF.

This chain connects TRBV6-2 or TRBV6-3 to TRBJ2-3; the D is unclear. From germline, CDR1 is MNHEY and CDR2 SVGEGT. The CDR3 has 13 amino acids. Deletions cut 2 bases from V and 4 bases from J, with 7 bases between. The CDR3 loop is CASSYQVPDTQYF. The CDR3 DNA reads as TGTGCCAGCAGTTACCAGGTGCCAGATACGCAGTATTTT.

This clonotype was counted only a few times. The rearrangement joins TRBV5-4 to TRBJ2-1; TRBD1 or TRBD2 may be the D gene (5 bases each). Between the trimmed V and J ends, which lost 5 bases and 4 bases, there was a span of 16 bases. Looked up from germline, CDR1 is SGHNT and CDR2 is YYREEE (reference sequence). The CDR3 is 15 residues long. The CDR3 DNA follows: TGTGCCAGCAGGGTGCCTGGGGGTGGGTACAATGAGCAGTTCTTC. This gives the protein CASRVPGGGYNEQFF.

The V gene is TRBV6-5, the J gene TRBJ2-1; weak D call: TRBD2 (6 bases). This CDR3 is built from 15 residues. Trimming stripped 4 bases from V and 0 bases from J, with 10 bases between. From germline, CDR1 is MNHEY and CDR2 SVGAGI. The CDR3 DNA reads as TGTGCCAGCAGTTGGGCGGGGAGCTCCTACAATGAGCAGTTCTTC. Protein sequence: CASSWAGSSYNEQFF.

The chain uses TRBV21-1 and TRBJ2-7; the table's TRBD1 call for D was not verified on the DNA. TRBV21-1 is assigned pseudogene status. The CDR3 runs 16 residues. CDR3 coding DNA: TGTGCCAGCAGCAACGGCGGGGGCCAACTAGCCTACGAGCAGTACGTC. Amino acids: CASSNGGGQLAYEQYV.

This clonotype was seen a few times. The rearrangement links TRBV7-9 to TRBJ2-2; D remains unclear. Germline assignment: CDR1 SEHNR and CDR2 FQNEAQ (reference sequence). The CDR3 contains 14 residues. Trimming cost V 11 bases and J 5 bases, with 18 bases left between them. The CDR3 coding sequence is TGTGCCGCCCTCCTTGGGGTAGGAACCGGGGAGCTGTTTTTT. Translated, it gives CAALLGVGTGELFF.

This clonotype has a handful of counts. V gene TRBV12-3 or TRBV12-4 combines with J gene TRBJ1-2; D ambiguous. The V gene lost 6 bases and the J gene lost 4 bases, with 12 bases spanning the gap. This CDR3 has 13 amino acids. The CDR3 bases are TGTGCCAGCAGCCCGGGCACGACCTATGGCTACACCTTC. Amino acids: CASSPGTTYGYTF.

This clonotype was observed a handful of times. J is TRBJ1-2 and V is TRBV5-1, with D unresolved. The CDR3 covers 13 residues. Deletions cut 1 base from V and 6 bases from J, with 10 bases between. Germline CDR1 is SGHRS and CDR2 is YFSETQ. The CDR3 loop is CASSLSWQNGYTF. For the CDR3, the DNA is TGCGCCAGCAGCTTGTCATGGCAAAATGGCTACACCTTC. The variable domain in full, completed from reference TRBV5-1 and TRBJ1-2, reads KAGVTQTPRYLIKTRGQQVTLSCSPISGHRSVSWYQQTPGQGLQFLFEYFSETQRNKGNFPGRFSGRQFSNSRSEMNVSTLELGDSALYLCASSLSWQNGYTFGSGTRLTVV.

V usage is TRBV6-2 or TRBV6-3 and J usage is TRBJ2-7; 8 bases match TRBD1. This CDR3 is built from 16 residues. V gave up 4 bases and J gave up 2 bases; unmatched junction bases: 10. Germline CDR1 MNHEY, CDR2 SVGEGT. This chain's CDR3 is CASSSDRGGKAYEQYV. The CDR3 nucleotides are TGTGCCAGCAGTTCAGACAGGGGAGGAAAAGCCTACGAGCAGTACGTC.

The gene calls are TRBV6-6 and TRBJ1-2; no definite D call. Trimming removed 7 bases at V and 4 bases at J, with 19 bases between. This CDR3 spans 15 amino acids. Germline lookup yields CDR1 MNHNY and CDR2 SVGAGI (reference sequence). CDR3 coding DNA: TGTGCCAGCACTTTCAGTCTCCACCGGGGCTATGGCTACACCTTC. Translating gives CASTFSLHRGYGYTF.

This chain connects TRBV4-3 to TRBJ1-2; D gene uncertain. The CDR3 runs to 13 residues. V gave up 1 base and J gave up 4 bases, with 7 bases separating them. Germline V gene sequence: CDR1 LGHNA, CDR2 YSLEER. Here the CDR3 reads CASSQAIGYGYTF. CDR3 bases: TGCGCCAGCAGCCAAGCCATCGGCTATGGCTACACCTTC.

This clonotype came up once. V and J are TRBV5-1 and TRBJ2-7, with D unclear. The germline V gene encodes CDR1 SGHRS and CDR2 YFSETQ. The V and J ends lost 2 bases and 8 bases respectively, with 11 bases between them. The CDR3 is 12 amino acids. The CDR3 coding sequence is TGCGCCAGCAGCTTTGCCGCTACGCAGCAGTACTTC. Translating it yields CASSFAATQQYF.

A few counts support this clonotype. The chain has TRBV5-1 and TRBJ1-1; perhaps TRBD1 as D (6 bases). The CDR3 covers 15 residues. The V gene's germline CDR1 is SGHRS and CDR2 YFSETQ. The germline V and J ends were trimmed by 4 bases and 0 bases, with 13 bases remaining between them. In DNA, the CDR3 is TGCGCCAGCAGCGGGGGGGGCTCCATGAACACTGAAGCTTTCTTT. Translated: CASSGGGSMNTEAFF.

This chain uses TRBV12-5 with TRBJ1-1; D not certain. In germline, CDR1 is LGHNT, CDR2 FRNRAP. The V end lost 1 base, the J end lost 7 bases, and 7 bases lay between the germline ends. The CDR3 contains 12 residues. CDR3 amino acids: CASGLEFGEAFF. The CDR3 nucleotides are TGTGCTAGTGGTTTGGAGTTCGGTGAAGCTTTCTTT.

In this sample, this clonotype turned up many times. The gene calls are TRBV5-1 and TRBJ1-4; D is undetermined. Germline V gene data show CDR1 as SGHRS and CDR2 as YFSETQ. The V end was cut by 0 bases, the J end by 10 bases, with 10 bases between. The CDR3 has 13 residues. The CDR3 DNA reads TGCGCCAGCAGCTTGGTTTCTCGAGGAAAACTGTTTTTT. This encodes CASSLVSRGKLFF.

V is TRBV7-9 and J is TRBJ1-4, with D unclear. The CDR3 has 12 residues. Germline V gene data show CDR1 as SEHNR and CDR2 as FQNEAQ (reference sequence). V lost 5 bases and J lost 12, with 13 bases in between. The CDR3 nucleotides are TGTGCCAGCAGCATCCCAGGTCGGGAACTGTTTTTT. Residues: CASSIPGRELFF. Full variable domain (outside the CDR3, taken from reference TRBV7-9 and TRBJ1-4): DTGVSQNPRHKITKRGQNVTFRCDPISEHNRLYWYRQTLGQGPEFLTYFQNEAQLEKSRLLSDRFSAERPKGSFSTLEIQRTEQGDSAMYLCASSIPGRELFFGSGTQLSVL.

At least ten counts were recorded for this clonotype. The chain recombines TRBV7-8 with TRBJ2-3, with TRBD1 identical over 9 bases. Germline V gene lookup returns CDR1 SGHVS and CDR2 FQNEAQ. The V segment lost 2 bases and the J segment 2 bases; nucleotides outside the gene matches: 2. The CDR3 spans 15 residues. The CDR3 is CASSLWDRDTDTQYF. The DNA of the CDR3 is TGTGCCAGCAGCTTATGGGACAGGGACACAGATACGCAGTATTTT.

This clonotype was picked up many times. The V call is TRBV5-5, the J call TRBJ1-1; 7 bases line up with TRBD1. The V gene's germline CDR1 is SGHKS and CDR2 YYEKEE (reference sequence). The ends lost 3 bases at V and 1 base at J; junction bases unmatched: 3. This CDR3 comprises 14 residues. The CDR3 nucleotides read TGTGCCAGCAGCTGGGGACAGCAGAACACTGAAGCTTTCTTT. The encoded protein is CASSWGQQNTEAFF.

This chain links TRBV5-6 with TRBJ2-5, with a weak D call TRBD2 (5 bases). CDR1 and CDR2 from the germline V gene are SGHDT and YYEEEE. The length of the CDR3 is 14 residues. Trimming removed 0 bases at V and 3 bases at J, with 9 bases between. CDR3 protein: CASSLVALKETQYF. The CDR3 DNA follows: TGTGCCAGCAGCTTGGTAGCGCTCAAAGAGACCCAGTACTTC.

The V and J genes are TRBV4-3 and TRBJ2-3; TRBD2 agrees at 11 bases. This CDR3 is 20 amino acids long. The ends lost 4 bases at V and 2 bases at J; junction bases unmatched: 17. Germline V gene data show CDR1 as LGHNA and CDR2 as YSLEER. The CDR3 bases are TGCGCCAGCAGCCTTCTCGGTCCGGGACTAGCGGATTCCTACACAGATACGCAGTATTTT. Translation: CASSLLGPGLADSYTDTQYF.

This chain joins TRBV11-3 and TRBJ2-3; 10 bases map to TRBD1. V trimming: 7 bases; J trimming: 3 bases; junction bases outside the gene matches: 1. Germline CDR1 reads SGHNT; CDR2 reads YENEEA. There are 13 residues in the CDR3. In DNA, the CDR3 is TGTGCCAGCAAGGACAGGGGGACAGATACGCAGTATTTT. It encodes CASKDRGTDTQYF.